This T cell receptor (beta chain) appears in the sequencing data of a study of spatial heterogeneity in lung cancer. Study-wide results and caveats: As ubiquitous and regional nonsynonymous mutations varied, counts of ubiquitous and regional expanded TCRs tracked them, respectively. Mutation tallies in tumors tracked expanded intratumoral alpha and beta TCR counts.

MiXCR, run by TCRdb on the 5' RACE reads, gives a single entry per CDR3 protein. This table has several thousand distinct CDR3 sequences, roughly an eighth appearing once. Time point: sample taken at primary tumor resection. This clonotype was seen ten or more times. Its antigen remains unknown. This beta chain came through as a stray read in a library set up for alpha chains, and its size says little. The TCR was taken from a male donor with early-stage non-small cell lung cancer. Sequenced here: lung tumor tissue, sampled at surgery.

The CDR3 here is CASSPGLGKYEQYF. The CDR3 DNA is TGTGCCAGCAGCCCAGGACTAGGAAAGTACGAGCAGTACTTC. V usage is TRBV7-2 and J usage is TRBJ2-7; 7 nucleotides line up with TRBD2. With 5 bases clipped from V and 4 bases from J, the junction kept 8 bases outside the gene matches. Germline CDR1 reads SGHTA; CDR2 reads FQGNSA. The CDR3 extends over 14 amino acids.